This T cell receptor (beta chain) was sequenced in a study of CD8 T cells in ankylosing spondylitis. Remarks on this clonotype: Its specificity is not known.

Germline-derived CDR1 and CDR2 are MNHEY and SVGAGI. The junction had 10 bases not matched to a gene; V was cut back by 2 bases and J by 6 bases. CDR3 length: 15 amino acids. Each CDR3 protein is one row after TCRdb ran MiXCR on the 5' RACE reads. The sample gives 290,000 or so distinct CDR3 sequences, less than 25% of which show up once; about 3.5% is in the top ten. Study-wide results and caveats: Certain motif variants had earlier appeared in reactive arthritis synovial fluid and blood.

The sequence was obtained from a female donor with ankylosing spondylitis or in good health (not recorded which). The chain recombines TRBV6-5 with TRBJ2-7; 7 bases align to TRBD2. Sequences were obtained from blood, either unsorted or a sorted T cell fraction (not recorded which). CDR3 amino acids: CASSYGRDYLVEQYF. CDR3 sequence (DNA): TGTGCCAGCAGTTACGGACGGGACTACCTCGTCGAGCAGTACTTC.